This TCR beta chain was sequenced in a study of blood T cell repertoires in COVID-19. About the research overall: In each case, the material was cDNA or gDNA derived from T cells, B-cell-depleted T cells, or PBMCs.

Participants were aged about 18 to 90 years from about 25 US areas. Participants' reported clinical history set cohort assignment. The assay was immunoSEQ multiplex PCR, and TCRdb's table has in-frame clones only and misses some. The top ten clones hold about 5.2% of a sample with some 350,000 clones, 70% to 90% of them seen once. Specimen: PBMCs or T cells enriched from blood (not recorded which). The TCR sequence derives from a woman in her 30s who had recovered from COVID-19.

CDR3 in amino acids: CASSTPGATNEKLFF. The CDR3, as DNA: TGCGCCAGCAGCACACCGGGGGCAACTAATGAAAAACTGTTTTTT. V usage is TRBV4-1 and J usage is TRBJ1-4, with D perhaps matching TRBD1 (5 bases). CDR1 and CDR2 from the germline V gene are MGHRA and YSYEKL. The CDR3 runs 15 residues. Trimming shortened V by 5 bases and J by 0 bases, and 10 bases separated the two germline ends.